The next 9 T cell receptor beta chains were all read from a single sample in a study of T-cell reconstitution after alpha-beta-depleted transplantation in children. Unique molecular identifiers tagged the TCRbeta library. Using its own MiXCR run on the PCR reads, TCRdb lists one record per CDR3 protein. The sample holds nearly 200,000 distinct CDR3 sequences, about 6% seen once. Sequenced here: PBMCs, sampled before TCRalphabeta/CD19-depleted stem cell transplant. The receptors were gathered from a girl younger than two with combined immunodeficiency, due to receive a stem cell transplant.

This clonotype has a count of ten or more. The chain links TRBV4-1 to TRBJ2-1; D is uncertain. Trimming shortened V by 1 base and J by 2 bases, and 12 bases separated the two germline ends. Germline-derived CDR1 and CDR2 are MGHRA and YSYEKL. This CDR3 is 16 amino acids long. CDR3 protein: CASSQGSTWTYNEQFF. CDR3 DNA: TGCGCCAGCAGCCAAGGGTCTACTTGGACCTACAATGAGCAGTTCTTC.

The gene calls are TRBV6-2 or TRBV6-3 and TRBJ2-1; D is ambiguous. The CDR3 extends over 11 amino acids. Looked up from germline, CDR1 is MNHEY and CDR2 is SVGEGT. With 4 bases removed from V and 13 bases from J, the gap between germline ends came to 11 bases. The CDR3 reads CASSSPQPQFF. DNA of the CDR3: TGTGCCAGCAGTTCTCCCCAGCCTCAGTTCTTC.

This clonotype came up many times. The V and J genes are TRBV6-1 and TRBJ2-6; 8 bases match TRBD2. After removal of 8 bases from V and 3 bases from J, the junction contained 3 bases not matched to a gene. In germline, CDR1 is MNHNS, CDR2 SASEGT. The CDR3 loop spans 14 amino acids. CDR3 protein: CASGTSGGANVLTF. CDR3 coding DNA: TGTGCCAGCGGGACTAGTGGTGGGGCCAACGTCCTGACTTTC.

This clonotype occurred many times. The V and J genes are TRBV12-3 or TRBV12-4 and TRBJ1-3, with a weak D call TRBD1 (5 bases). V shed 6 bases and J shed 0 bases, with 15 bases lying between them. This CDR3 is 16 amino acids long. CDR3 nucleotides: TGTGCCAGCAGGGACACGGGACTCCCCTCTGGAAACACCATATATTTT. This encodes CASRDTGLPSGNTIYF.

This clonotype has ten or more counts. J is TRBJ1-1 and V is TRBV7-6; 7 nucleotides agree with TRBD1. The CDR3 loop spans 13 amino acids. CDR1 SGHVS and CDR2 FNYEAQ come from the germline V gene. J was trimmed by 3 bases and V by 8 bases; bases with no gene match: 6. CDR3 DNA: TGTGCCAGCCGGGGCAGGGGGGACACTGAAGCTTTCTTT. Protein: CASRGRGDTEAFF.

This clonotype was seen ten or more times. The J gene is TRBJ2-1, the V gene TRBV2, with 9 bases identical to TRBD1. This CDR3 region has 16 residues. The germline gives CDR1 SNHLY, CDR2 FYNNEI. The V gene end was trimmed by 5 bases and the J gene end by 3 bases; junction bases not matched to a gene: 8. CDR3 sequence (DNA): TGTGCCAGCAGTCCCCCGGGACAGGGTGTCTACAATGAGCAGTTCTTC. It yields the protein CASSPPGQGVYNEQFF.

Worth noting for this clonotype: A single base separates this from a much larger clone, so it may be a read error. V is TRBV20-1 and J is TRBJ2-7; D unresolved. The CDR3 sequence is 14 residues long. From germline, CDR1 is DFQATT and CDR2 SNEGSKA (reference sequence). Trimming took 5 bases from V and 0 from J, leaving 14 bases between them. CDR3 protein: CSAALGFLSYEQYF. As DNA, the CDR3 is TGCAGTGCTGCACTCGGGTTCCTCTCCTACGAGCAGTACTTC.

This clonotype came up many times. The chain employs TRBV2 and TRBJ2-3; D might be TRBD2 (6 bases). The CDR3 has 15 amino acids. CDR1 and CDR2 from the germline V gene are SNHLY and FYNNEI. Trimming pared 7 bases from V and 2 bases from J, leaving 16 bases between. CDR3 nucleotides: TGTGCCAGCAAGACGGAGGAGGGGTACACAGATACGCAGTATTTT. Its protein is CASKTEEGYTDTQYF.

This clonotype was recorded at least ten times. The rearrangement joins TRBV11-3 to TRBJ2-3; perhaps TRBD1 as D (5 bases). The V end lost 3 bases, the J end lost 6 bases, and 10 bases lay between the germline ends. Germline CDR1 reads SGHNT; CDR2 reads YENEEA. This CDR3 has 13 residues. DNA for the CDR3: TGTGCCAGCAGCTTGGGGCCGAGGGATACGCAGTATTTT. Its protein product is CASSLGPRDTQYF.